These 15 T cell receptor beta chains originate from one sample sequenced in a study of T-cell memory formation after mild COVID-19 (dated by TCRdb to the early 2020s). Library prep was done by 5' RACE. The sequencer was an Illumina NovaSeq 6000. TCRdb redid the processing of the public reads, applying fastp at Q25 and MiXCR, and retained in-frame beta chains. Each record represents a unique CDR3 protein, reported with the most common genes and DNA among its rows. This sample lists about 260,000 distinct CDR3 sequences; 8% to 10% were detected once. About 20% of the sample is taken by the ten largest. Input material: PBMCs or a T cell subset sorted from them (not recorded which). The receptors derive from a man between 18 and 35 years old who had mild COVID-19 (a few samples of this study predate the infection). The sample titles of this study are shuffled in the database, so cell type and time point are left out; the donor was told from shared clones.

The CDR3 spells CASIKNGYGNYGYTF. The CDR3 nucleotides are TGTGCCAGCATTAAGAACGGGTATGGAAACTATGGCTACACCTTC. The gene calls are TRBV12-3 or TRBV12-4 and TRBJ1-2; no clear D. V was pared by 7 bases and J by 2 bases, with 17 bases between. The CDR3 sequence is 15 residues long.

This CDR3 reads CASAAAIDNQETQYF. CDR3 nucleotide sequence: TGTGCCAGCGCCGCCGCGATTGACAATCAAGAGACCCAGTACTTC. The rearrangement links TRBV28 to TRBJ2-5, with no clear D. Per the germline V gene, CDR1 is MDHEN and CDR2 is SYDVKM. Trimming removed 8 bases at V and 2 bases at J, with 18 bases between. The CDR3 spans 15 residues.

A few counts support this clonotype. This chain joins TRBV9 and TRBJ2-1; TRBD1 is a possible D gene (5 bases). V gave up 4 bases and J gave up 8 bases, with 22 bases separating them. There are 16 residues in the CDR3. Germline assignment: CDR1 SGDLS and CDR2 YYNGEE. CDR3 coding DNA: TGTGCCAGCAGCTCCTTGGGGCTACCTGGAGTGGATGAGCAGTTCTTC. This encodes CASSSLGLPGVDEQFF.

This clonotype was observed many times. This chain links TRBV7-9 with TRBJ1-1; D call uncertain. In germline, CDR1 is SEHNR, CDR2 FQNEAQ (reference sequence). The CDR3 totals 11 residues. The V end was cut by 1 base, the J end by 7 bases, with 4 bases between. The DNA of the CDR3 is TGTGCCAGCAGCTTAGATGTTGAAGCTTTCTTT. Translation: CASSLDVEAFF.

In its sample, this clonotype was seen a few times. CDR3 sequence: CACSEATEAFF. CDR3 nucleotide sequence: TGTGCCTGCTCAGAGGCCACTGAAGCTTTCTTT. The V and J genes are TRBV30 and TRBJ1-1; D remains unclear. CDR1 is GTSNPN and CDR2 is SVGIG in the germline V gene (reference sequence). The CDR3 sequence is 11 residues long. The V gene lost 6 bases and the J gene lost 4 bases, with 9 bases spanning the gap.

V usage is TRBV6-5 and J usage is TRBJ2-5; 7 bases agree with TRBD1. CDR3 length: 14 amino acids. Looked up from germline, CDR1 is MNHEY and CDR2 is SVGAGI. After removal of 5 bases from V and 8 bases from J, the junction contained 11 bases not matched to a gene. DNA for the CDR3: TGTGCCAGCAGTCCGACAGGGTCAGGACGTACCCAGTACTTC. It codes for CASSPTGSGRTQYF.

This clonotype was detected only a few times. The CDR3 DNA reads as TGCAGTGCTAGGGGACAGGGGGCCGGTCAGCCCCAGCATTTT. Protein: CSARGQGAGQPQHF. The rearrangement joins TRBV20-1 to TRBJ1-5, with TRBD1 matching over 12 bases. V lost 3 bases to trimming and J lost 6 bases; unmatched junction nucleotides: 3. The CDR3 is made up of 14 amino acids. Germline V lookup: CDR1 DFQATT, CDR2 SNEGSKA (reference sequence).

This clonotype was recorded many times. This sequence joins TRBV12-3 or TRBV12-4 and TRBJ2-5, with TRBD2 matching over 8 bases. The CDR3 length is 15 residues. V shed 3 bases, J shed 1 base, and the junction held 4 bases outside the gene matches. CDR3 sequence reads: CASSLSSGTQETQYF. In DNA, the CDR3 is TGTGCCAGCAGTTTGAGTAGCGGGACCCAAGAGACCCAGTACTTC.

A few counts support this clonotype. The genes are TRBV30 and TRBJ2-2; TRBD2 matches at 9 bases. After removal of 3 bases from V and 0 bases from J, the junction contained 8 bases not matched to a gene. Germline CDR1 is GTSNPN and CDR2 is SVGIG (reference sequence). CDR3 length equals 17 residues. CDR3 nucleotides: TGTGCCTGGAGGGCTCTAGCGGGGTTCGCGAACACCGGGGAGCTGTTTTTT. It encodes CAWRALAGFANTGELFF.

The J gene is TRBJ2-1, the V gene TRBV12-3 or TRBV12-4; a possible D gene is TRBD1 (6 bases). V dropped 6 bases and J dropped 2 bases, with 14 bases sitting between them. The CDR3 totals 15 residues. The CDR3 region has the DNA TGTGCCAGCAGAAACAGGGAAAATCCCTACAATGAGCAGTTCTTC. This translates into CASRNRENPYNEQFF.

The chain links TRBV9 to TRBJ2-1, with TRBD2 matching 11 bases. Looked up from germline, CDR1 is SGDLS and CDR2 is YYNGEE. CDR3 length equals 18 residues. Germline trimming cut 0 bases from V and 3 bases from J; bases unmatched to any gene: 8. In DNA form, the CDR3 reads TGTGCCAGCAGCGTAGCTTTGTCTAGCGGGGGGCTCTACAATGAGCAGTTCTTC. Amino acids: CASSVALSSGGLYNEQFF.

This clonotype was observed a handful of times. The V call is TRBV9, the J call TRBJ2-3, with D perhaps assigned TRBD1 or TRBD2 (6 bases each). The V gene's germline CDR1 is SGDLS and CDR2 YYNGEE. V was shortened by 7 bases and J by 4 bases, with 16 bases between the two germline ends. This CDR3 has 14 amino acids. The CDR3 coding sequence is TGTGCCAGCGGCTTGGGGGGCCCGTCAGATACGCAGTATTTT. This translates into CASGLGGPSDTQYF.

The V gene is TRBV6-6, the J gene TRBJ1-5; D might be TRBD1 (5 bases). Trimming took off 2 bases at V and 5 bases at J, with 13 bases between the two ends. This CDR3 has 15 residues. Germline V lookup: CDR1 MNHNY, CDR2 SVGAGI (reference sequence). The CDR3, as DNA: TGTGCCAGCAGTTACGGACCCATGGGGGATCAGCCCCAGCATTTT. Protein: CASSYGPMGDQPQHF.

This chain joins TRBV27 and TRBJ2-7; the match to TRBD1 covers 7 bases. This CDR3 has 13 residues. Trimming removed 3 bases from V and 2 bases from J; junction bases left unmatched: 1. CDR1 and CDR2 from the germline V gene are MNHEY and SMNVEV (reference sequence). The CDR3 sequence is CASSFQGAYEQYF. DNA for the CDR3: TGTGCCAGCAGTTTTCAGGGGGCCTACGAGCAGTACTTC.

This chain links TRBV20-1 with TRBJ1-1; the D gene is possibly TRBD1 (6 bases). The CDR3 loop spans 13 amino acids. The germline V gene encodes CDR1 DFQATT and CDR2 SNEGSKA (reference sequence). V lost 5 bases and J lost 1, with 11 bases in between. In nucleotides, the CDR3 is TGCAGTGCTTTCTCGGACAGGAACACTGAAGCTTTCTTT. Translation gives CSAFSDRNTEAFF.